This entry concerns a single TCR beta chain. TCRdb's table, derived via immunoSEQ multiplex PCR, lists solely in-frame clones and lacks some. The data show approximately 350,000 clones, more than 80% seen once. This record belongs to a study of blood T cell repertoires in COVID-19. The sample was peripheral blood. The clonotype was recovered from a man aged 40-55 years with acute or convalescent COVID-19.

The CDR3 DNA follows: TGTGCCAGCAGGCCCGGGAGCCGAGTCCAGCCCCAGCATTTT. Protein product: CASRPGSRVQPQHF. The chain has TRBV28 and TRBJ1-5; no clear D. V was cut by 6 bases and J by 7 bases, with 16 bases left in between. There are 14 residues in the CDR3. Germline V gene sequence: CDR1 MDHEN, CDR2 SYDVKM.